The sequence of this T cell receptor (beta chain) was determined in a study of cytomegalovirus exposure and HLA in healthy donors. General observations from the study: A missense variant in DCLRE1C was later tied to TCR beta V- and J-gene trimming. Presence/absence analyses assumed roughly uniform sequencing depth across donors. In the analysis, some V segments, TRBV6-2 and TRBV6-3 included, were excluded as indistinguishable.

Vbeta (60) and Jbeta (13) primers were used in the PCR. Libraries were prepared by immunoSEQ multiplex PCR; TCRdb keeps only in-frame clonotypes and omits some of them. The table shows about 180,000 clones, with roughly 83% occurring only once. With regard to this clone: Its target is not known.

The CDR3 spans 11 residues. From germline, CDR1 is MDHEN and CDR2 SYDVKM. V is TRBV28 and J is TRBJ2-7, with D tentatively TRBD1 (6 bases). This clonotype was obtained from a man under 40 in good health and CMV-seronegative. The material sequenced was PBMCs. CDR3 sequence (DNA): TGTGCGTGGGGGCAGGCCTACGAGCAGTACTTC. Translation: CAWGQAYEQYF.